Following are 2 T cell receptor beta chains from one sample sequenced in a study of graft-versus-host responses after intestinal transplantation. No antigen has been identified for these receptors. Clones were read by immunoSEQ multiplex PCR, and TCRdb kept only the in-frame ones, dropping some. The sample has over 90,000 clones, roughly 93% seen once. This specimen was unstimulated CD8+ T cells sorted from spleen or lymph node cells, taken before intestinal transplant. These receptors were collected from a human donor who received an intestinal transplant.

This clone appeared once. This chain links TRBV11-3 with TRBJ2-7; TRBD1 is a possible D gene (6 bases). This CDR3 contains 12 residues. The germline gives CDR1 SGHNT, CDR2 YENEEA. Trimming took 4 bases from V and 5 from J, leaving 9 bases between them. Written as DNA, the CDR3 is TGTGCCAGCAGCTCACAGGGAGACGAGCAGTACTTC. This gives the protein CASSSQGDEQYF. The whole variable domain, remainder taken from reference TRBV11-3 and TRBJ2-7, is EAGVVQSPRYKIIEKKQPVAFWCNPISGHNTLYWYLQNLGQGPELLIRYENEEAVDDSQLPKDRFSAERLKGVDSTLKIQPAELGDSAVYLCASSSQGDEQYFGPGTRLTVT.

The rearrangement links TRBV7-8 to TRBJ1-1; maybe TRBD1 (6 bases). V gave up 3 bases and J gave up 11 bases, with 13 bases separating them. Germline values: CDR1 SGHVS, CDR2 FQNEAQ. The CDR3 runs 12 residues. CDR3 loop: CASSLDSPGAFF. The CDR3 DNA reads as TGTGCCAGCAGCTTGGACAGTCCGGGGGCTTTCTTT.